These 21 T cell receptor beta chains were all obtained from the same sample, sequenced in a study of blood T cell repertoires in COVID-19. Some clones are missing from TCRdb's copy, which holds only in-frame ones; the method was immunoSEQ multiplex PCR. This table holds about 89,000 clones, about 80% found once. The material sequenced was peripheral blood. These TCRs come from an elderly woman with acute or convalescent COVID-19.

This clone was detected once. The gene calls are TRBV10-3 and TRBJ2-5; 9 positions match TRBD1. The CDR3 runs to 14 residues. Losses at the gene ends were 7 bases for V and 5 bases for J; bases not matched to a gene: 8. Germline CDR1 is ENHRY and CDR2 is SYGVKD. This CDR3 is CAINPQGAGETQYF. The CDR3 DNA sequence: TGTGCCATCAACCCACAGGGGGCGGGGGAGACCCAGTACTTC.

J is TRBJ2-5 and V is TRBV5-1, with 7 bases matching TRBD1. V lost 3 bases, J lost 3 bases, and 11 bases stayed unmatched. Germline CDR1 reads SGHRS; CDR2 reads YFSETQ. This CDR3 has 16 amino acids. The CDR3 protein is CASSYPPGQVKETQYF. As DNA, the CDR3 is TGCGCCAGCAGCTACCCCCCAGGACAGGTGAAAGAGACCCAGTACTTC.

The chain carries TRBV3-1 (or the pseudogene TRBV3-2) and TRBJ2-7; a weak D match, TRBD2 (6 bases). Trimming stripped 3 bases from V and 6 bases from J, with 9 bases between. This CDR3 spans 12 amino acids. Germline CDR1 is LGHDT and CDR2 is YNNKEL (reference sequence). The CDR3 DNA follows: TGTGCCAGCAGCCACCGGGGAGGCGAGCAGTACTTC. Translating it yields CASSHRGGEQYF.

The rearrangement links TRBV9 to TRBJ1-1; TRBD1 aligns across 8 bases. The ends lost 4 bases at V and 0 bases at J; junction bases unmatched: 11. From germline, CDR1 is SGDLS and CDR2 YYNGEE. The CDR3 totals 17 residues. CDR3 loop: CASSSSHGQGMNTEAFF. The CDR3 DNA follows: TGTGCCAGCAGCTCGAGCCATGGACAGGGAATGAACACTGAAGCTTTCTTT.

The chain has TRBV5-1 and TRBJ2-3, with 11 positions matching TRBD2. From germline, CDR1 is SGHRS and CDR2 YFSETQ. V was pared by 8 bases and J by 2 bases, with 4 bases of the junction left unmatched. The CDR3 is 14 residues long. CDR3 DNA sequence: TGCGCCAGTAGACTAGCGGGATTCACAGATACGCAGTATTTT. Translating gives CASRLAGFTDTQYF. Based on the CDR3 plus reference TRBV5-1 and TRBJ2-3, the full variable domain is KAGVTQTPRYLIKTRGQQVTLSCSPISGHRSVSWYQQTPGQGLQFLFEYFSETQRNKGNFPGRFSGRQFSNSRSEMNVSTLELGDSALYLCASRLAGFTDTQYFGPGTRLTVL.

This chain joins TRBV30 and TRBJ2-7, with 7 bases fitting TRBD1. The CDR3 runs to 13 residues. CDR1 is GTSNPN, CDR2 SVGIG, per germline (reference sequence). The ends lost 8 bases at V and 9 bases at J; junction bases unmatched: 16. CDR3 residues: CAALRQGTTWQYF. The CDR3, as DNA: TGTGCCGCACTCAGACAGGGCACTACGTGGCAGTACTTC.

CDR3 sequence (DNA): TGTGCCAGCCGATCATTAGCGGGAGGATACAATGAGCAGTTCTTC. It codes for CASRSLAGGYNEQFF. The chain carries TRBV11-2 and TRBJ2-1; 10 bases are a match to TRBD2. Germline assignment: CDR1 SGHAT and CDR2 FQNNGV. This CDR3 is built from 15 residues. V shed 8 bases, J shed 4 bases, and the junction held 8 bases outside the gene matches.

The chain couples TRBV4-1 to TRBJ2-1, with D unresolved. Trimming stripped 0 bases from V and 0 bases from J, with 12 bases between. This CDR3 has 17 residues. Germline CDR1 reads MGHRA; CDR2 reads YSYEKL. For the CDR3, the DNA is TGCGCCAGCAGCCAAGATCGCGAGCGAAGCTCCTACAATGAGCAGTTCTTC. It is translated as CASSQDRERSSYNEQFF.

The CDR3 is CASSVGSGNQPEQYF. The CDR3 nucleotides read TGTGCCAGCAGCGTAGGTAGCGGGAATCAACCCGAGCAGTACTTC. The chain has TRBV9 and TRBJ2-7; 8 positions agree with TRBD2. The ends lost 0 bases at V and 6 bases at J; junction bases unmatched: 8. The CDR3 runs 15 residues. Germline-derived CDR1 and CDR2 are SGDLS and YYNGEE.

The chain combines TRBV25-1 with TRBJ2-3; 8 nucleotides agree with TRBD1. The germline gives CDR1 MGHDK, CDR2 SYGVNS. The length of the CDR3 is 16 residues. J gave up 2 bases and V 0 bases, and 4 bases lay outside the gene matches. The CDR3 DNA follows: TGTGCCAGCAGTGAATATCGGACAGGGTACACAGATACGCAGTATTTT. Protein: CASSEYRTGYTDTQYF.

This clone showed up just a few times. The rearrangement uses TRBV5-6 and TRBJ1-2, with a possible D match to TRBD1 (6 bases). V was pared by 0 bases and J by 2 bases, with 14 bases between. There are 16 residues in the CDR3. The germline CDR1 and CDR2 sequences are SGHDT and YYEEEE. The CDR3 DNA reads as TGTGCCAGCAGCTTGGCCGGGCGGGGGACAAACTATGGCTACACCTTC. Residues: CASSLAGRGTNYGYTF.

The chain has TRBV2 and TRBJ2-2; a weak D match, TRBD1 (6 bases). The CDR3 totals 15 residues. V was pared by 7 bases and J by 1 base, with 13 bases between. Germline V gene sequence: CDR1 SNHLY, CDR2 FYNNEI. The CDR3 region is CASTELTGNTGELFF. Written as DNA, the CDR3 is TGTGCCAGCACCGAATTGACAGGGAACACCGGGGAGCTGTTTTTT.

The count of this clone is one. The rearrangement uses TRBV7-9 and TRBJ2-2, with D perhaps TRBD2 (6 bases). Trimming removed 6 bases at V and 6 bases at J, with 17 bases between. Germline V gene sequence: CDR1 SEHNR, CDR2 FQNEAQ (reference sequence). CDR3 length: 15 residues. DNA of the CDR3: TGTGCCAGCAGATTTAGCGGAATGAATCCCGGGGAGCTGTTTTTT. It translates to CASRFSGMNPGELFF.

This clone has a handful of counts. The rearrangement joins TRBV11-2 to TRBJ1-1, with TRBD1 as a possible D gene (6 bases). This CDR3 has 16 amino acids. Trimming left V 3 bases short and J 5 bases short, with 19 bases between. Per germline, CDR1 SGHAT and CDR2 FQNNGV. This chain's CDR3 is CASSFKRGGQGTEAFF. Written as DNA, the CDR3 is TGTGCCAGCAGCTTCAAGAGGGGGGGGCAGGGAACTGAAGCTTTCTTT.

J is TRBJ2-2 and V is TRBV7-6; possible D gene TRBD1, 5 bases. Trimming pared 7 bases from V and 3 bases from J, leaving 6 bases between. Germline V gives CDR1 SGHVS, CDR2 FNYEAQ. The CDR3 is 12 residues long. The CDR3 region is CASIQDTGELFF. CDR3 DNA sequence: TGTGCCAGCATACAGGACACCGGGGAGCTGTTTTTT.

This chain connects TRBV5-1 to TRBJ1-2, with 9 bases matching TRBD1. Germline CDR1 and CDR2: SGHRS and YFSETQ. The CDR3 is 14 residues long. Germline trimming cut 1 base from V and 5 bases from J; bases unmatched to any gene: 3. The CDR3 protein is CASSLKGQGYGYTF. The DNA of the CDR3 is TGCGCCAGCAGCTTGAAGGGACAGGGTTATGGCTACACCTTC. Variable domain in full (rest from reference TRBV5-1 and TRBJ1-2): KAGVTQTPRYLIKTRGQQVTLSCSPISGHRSVSWYQQTPGQGLQFLFEYFSETQRNKGNFPGRFSGRQFSNSRSEMNVSTLELGDSALYLCASSLKGQGYGYTFGSGTRLTVV.

The CDR3 DNA reads as TGCAGTGCTAGTCGGGGGGGCCCCCGCAATGAGCAGTTCTTC. As protein: CSASRGGPRNEQFF. The chain joins TRBV20-1 to TRBJ2-1; 8 bases match TRBD2. Trimming removed 3 bases from V and 6 bases from J; junction bases left unmatched: 7. Germline lookup yields CDR1 DFQATT and CDR2 SNEGSKA (reference sequence). The CDR3 runs to 14 residues.

The V gene is TRBV7-9, the J gene TRBJ1-1; TRBD1 is a possible D gene (5 bases). The CDR3 has 13 residues. Trimming left V 2 bases short and J 4 bases short, with 8 bases between. Germline V gene sequence: CDR1 SEHNR, CDR2 FQNEAQ (reference sequence). The CDR3 DNA follows: TGTGCCAGCAGCTTACAGGGCGGCACTGAAGCTTTCTTT. This translates into CASSLQGGTEAFF.

J is TRBJ2-7 and V is TRBV19; 9 bases are a match to TRBD2. This CDR3 comprises 15 residues. V gave up 1 base and J gave up 8 bases; unmatched junction bases: 9. Looked up from germline, CDR1 is LNHDA and CDR2 is SQIVND (reference sequence). CDR3 DNA: TGTGCCAGTAGTATAGGTACGACTAGCGGAGGGAAGCAGTACTTC. It is translated as CASSIGTTSGGKQYF. The complete variable domain, with remaining parts taken from reference TRBV19 and TRBJ2-7, reads DGGITQSPKYLFRKEGQNVTLSCEQNLNHDAMYWYRQDPGQGLRLIYYSQIVNDFQKGDIAEGYSVSREKKESFPLTVTSAQKNPTAFYLCASSIGTTSGGKQYFGPGTRLTVT.

The rearrangement uses TRBV6-4 and TRBJ2-3; 10 bases align to TRBD2. The CDR3 runs to 16 residues. Germline values: CDR1 MRHNA, CDR2 SNTAGT. The V segment lost 4 bases and the J segment 5 bases; nucleotides outside the gene matches: 9. CDR3 residues: CASSGRAGGRGDTQYF. The CDR3, as DNA: TGTGCCAGCAGTGGAAGAGCGGGAGGGCGGGGAGATACGCAGTATTTT.

This chain joins TRBV27 and TRBJ2-7; D is possibly TRBD1 (6 bases). Looked up from germline, CDR1 is MNHEY and CDR2 is SMNVEV (reference sequence). The CDR3 spans 13 residues. Trimming cost V 6 bases and J 2 bases, with 11 bases left between them. CDR3 bases: TGTGCCAGCAGACACAGGGTAACCTACGAGCAGTACTTC. Its protein is CASRHRVTYEQYF.